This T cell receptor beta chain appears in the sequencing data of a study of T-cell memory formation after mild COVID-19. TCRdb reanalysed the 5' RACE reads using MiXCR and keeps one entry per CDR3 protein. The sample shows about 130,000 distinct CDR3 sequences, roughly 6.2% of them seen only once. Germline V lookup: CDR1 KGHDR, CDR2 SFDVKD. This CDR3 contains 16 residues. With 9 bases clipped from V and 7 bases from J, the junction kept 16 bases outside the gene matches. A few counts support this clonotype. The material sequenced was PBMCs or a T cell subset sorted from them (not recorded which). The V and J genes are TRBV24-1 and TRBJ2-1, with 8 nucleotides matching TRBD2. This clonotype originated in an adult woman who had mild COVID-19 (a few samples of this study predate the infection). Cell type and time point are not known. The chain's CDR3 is CATSSPAGVRMNEQFF. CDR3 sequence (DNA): TGTGCCACCTCGTCGCCAGCGGGAGTGAGGATGAATGAGCAGTTCTTC.